These 10 T cell receptor beta chains were all obtained from the same sample, sequenced in a study of cytomegalovirus exposure and HLA in healthy donors. The PCR ran on 60 Vbeta and 13 Jbeta primers. The method was immunoSEQ multiplex PCR; TCRdb's version includes in-frame clones alone and lacks a portion of them. This sample has over 30,000 clones; around 80% occur once, and the top ten carry approximately 4%. Sample: PBMCs. The source of these receptors is a woman under 30 in good health and CMV-seronegative.

As DNA, the CDR3 is TGTGCCAGCAGCCTTCAACAGGGGACGGGCACTGAAGCTTTCTTT. As protein: CASSLQQGTGTEAFF. The genes are TRBV5-4 and TRBJ1-1; TRBD1 agrees at 7 bases. After removal of 4 bases from V and 4 bases from J, the junction contained 10 bases not matched to a gene. Germline V CDR1 and CDR2: SGHNT, YYREEE (reference sequence). This CDR3 region has 15 residues.

The genes are TRBV18 and TRBJ2-7; 8 bases agree with TRBD2. J was trimmed by 1 base and V by 8 bases; bases with no gene match: 19. The length of the CDR3 is 18 residues. CDR1 and CDR2 from the germline V gene are KGHSH and LQKENI. CDR3 coding DNA: TGTGCCAGCGGGTCTAGCGGGCCAGGTCTGGGAGGATCCTACGAGCAGTACTTC. This translates into CASGSSGPGLGGSYEQYF.

The genes are TRBV10-3 and TRBJ1-6, with D possibly being TRBD1 (6 bases). CDR3 length: 15 residues. Germline V gene lookup returns CDR1 ENHRY and CDR2 SYGVKD. V dropped 0 bases and J dropped 10 bases, with 13 bases sitting between them. This CDR3 reads CAISESGGGRSPLHF. CDR3 coding DNA: TGTGCCATCAGTGAGTCAGGGGGGGGTCGCTCACCCCTCCACTTT.

The chain joins TRBV6-5 to TRBJ1-2; 9 nucleotides match TRBD1. After removal of 4 bases from V and 6 bases from J, the junction contained 6 bases not matched to a gene. The CDR3 is 14 residues long. CDR1 and CDR2 from the germline V gene are MNHEY and SVGAGI. The CDR3 loop is CASSLQGAQHGYTF. DNA of the CDR3: TGTGCCAGCAGTTTACAGGGGGCGCAACATGGCTACACCTTC.

Regarding this clone: An end of the junction does not agree with germline; a read error may underlie this. The rearrangement uses TRBV2 and TRBJ1-2; TRBD1 agrees at 8 bases. The germline V gene has CDR1 SNHLY and CDR2 FYNNEI. This CDR3 region has 14 residues. The CDR3 nucleotides read TGTGCCAGCAGTGAAAACGACAGGGGAGGAGGCTACCCCTTC. Its translation: CASSENDRGGGYPF.

The chain recombines TRBV12-5 with TRBJ1-5; D might be TRBD1 (6 bases). The germline V gene encodes CDR1 LGHNT and CDR2 FRNRAP. V was trimmed by 5 bases and J by 3 bases, leaving 14 bases between them. This CDR3 comprises 15 residues. The CDR3: CASGPRDTDNQPQHF. Written as DNA, the CDR3 is TGTGCTAGTGGTCCACGGGACACCGACAATCAGCCCCAGCATTTT.

The rearrangement links TRBV7-3 to TRBJ2-5; TRBD2 matches at 8 bases. The length of the CDR3 is 14 residues. Germline V gene lookup returns CDR1 SGHTA and CDR2 FQGTGA. Trimming at V came to 8 bases and at J to 2 bases, leaving 7 bases not matched to a gene. As DNA, the CDR3 is TGTGCCAGCTCACCAGCGGGGGCTCAAGAGACCCAGTACTTC. Encoded protein: CASSPAGAQETQYF.

This clone occurred a few times. This chain joins TRBV19 and TRBJ1-5; no clear D. The germline CDR1 and CDR2 sequences are LNHDA and SQIVND (reference sequence). Trimming removed 7 bases from V and 5 bases from J, with 18 bases in between. CDR3 length: 15 amino acids. CDR3 protein: CASKLGQGRDQPQHF. In nucleotides, the CDR3 is TGTGCCAGTAAGCTCGGGCAAGGGAGGGATCAGCCCCAGCATTTT.

The J gene is TRBJ2-7, the V gene TRBV13, with 9 bases matching TRBD1. The germline V gene encodes CDR1 PRHDT and CDR2 FYEKMQ (reference sequence). V was clipped by 4 bases and J by 4 bases; unmatched bases: 8. The length of the CDR3 is 15 residues. CDR3 sequence: CASSSAGTGSYEQYF. In nucleotides, the CDR3 is TGTGCCAGCAGCTCCGCAGGGACAGGGTCGTACGAGCAGTACTTC.

This sequence joins TRBV10-2 and TRBJ1-1; TRBD1 might be the D (6 bases). Germline V gives CDR1 WSHSY, CDR2 SAAADI. The CDR3 spans 14 residues. V lost 7 bases to trimming and J lost 5 bases, with 17 bases between them. CDR3 bases: TGCGCCAGCAACCAGGGGCAAAGATTTACTGAAGCTTTCTTT. It codes for CASNQGQRFTEAFF.